Presented here are 4 T cell receptor beta chains from one specimen sequenced in a study of T cell changes during pregnancy in multiple sclerosis (dated by TCRdb to about 2019). The library was made by the immunoSEQ multiplex PCR assay. In its TCRdb copy, this immuneACCESS table keeps in-frame sequences only and misses some clones. Where compared with another copy, unresolved V genes explain less than half of these, and the others have no known cause. For this sample there are fewer than 110,000 clones; approximately 90% appear just once. Together, the top ten hold around 0.8% of the sample. Material: peripheral blood, obtained in the third trimester of pregnancy. Receptors were obtained from a female donor in good health, enrolled as a control in a pregnancy study.

The count of this clone is one. This rearrangement joins TRBV18 to TRBJ1-2; 11 bases match TRBD1. The CDR3 has 15 amino acids. V lost 6 bases to trimming and J lost 7 bases; unmatched junction nucleotides: 10. Looked up from germline, CDR1 is KGHSH and CDR2 is LQKENI. CDR3 loop: CASSPRDRGTSGYTF. In nucleotides, the CDR3 is TGTGCCAGCTCGCCCAGGGACAGGGGGACGAGTGGCTACACCTTC.

The V gene is TRBV7-3, the J gene TRBJ2-2, with D maybe TRBD1 (5 bases). This CDR3 has 14 amino acids. Trimming removed 6 bases from V and 6 bases from J, with 14 bases in between. CDR1 is SGHTA, CDR2 FQGTGA, per germline. The DNA of the CDR3 is TGTGCCAGCAGTCCCGGCAGGGTCGCCGGGGAGCTGTTTTTT. It yields the protein CASSPGRVAGELFF.

CDR3 residues: CASSYSNLKYNEQFF. The CDR3 DNA reads TGTGCCAGCAGTTACTCGAACCTAAAATACAATGAGCAGTTCTTC. The rearrangement uses TRBV6-5 and TRBJ2-1; D call uncertain. Germline CDR1 is MNHEY and CDR2 is SVGAGI. Trimming took 0 bases from V and 4 from J, leaving 10 bases between them. The CDR3 sequence is 15 residues long.

This clone was counted only a few times. The V call is TRBV18, the J call TRBJ1-6; 9 bases match TRBD1. Trimming took 3 bases from V and 10 from J; bases not matched to a gene: 7. CDR1 KGHSH and CDR2 LQKENI come from the germline V gene. The CDR3 extends over 15 amino acids. The CDR3 DNA follows: TGTGCCAGCTCACCGCCTGGACAGGGGAGGTCACCCCTCCACTTT. Protein sequence: CASSPPGQGRSPLHF. Supplemented by reference TRBV18 and TRBJ1-6, the full variable domain reads NAGVMQNPRHLVRRRGQEARLRCSPMKGHSHVYWYRQLPEEGLKFMVYLQKENIIDESGMPKERFSAEFPKEGPSILRIQQVVRGDSAAYFCASSPPGQGRSPLHFGNGTRLTVT.